The subject of this entry is one T cell receptor (beta chain). Germline V lookup: CDR1 MGHRA, CDR2 YSYEKL. Losses at the gene ends were 4 bases for V and 5 bases for J; bases not matched to a gene: 7. This CDR3 has 15 residues. The sort gate was single viable CD3+CD4+CD8-CD45RO+ cells for memory CD4+ T cells. This sample was taken from a study of memory CD4+ T cells and cytomegalovirus serostatus. Looking at the study overall: Healthy Belgian adult donors included under ten CMV-positive and 24 CMV-negative people.

TCRdb keeps only in-frame clones here, not all; method: immunoSEQ multiplex PCR. The sample has fewer than 35,000 clones; around 75% are singletons. This sequence was found in an adult in good health and CMV-seronegative. The chain combines TRBV4-1 with TRBJ1-4, with 7 nucleotides matching TRBD1. The sequenced sample consisted of memory CD4+ T cells from blood. CDR3: CASSRTGDRNEKLFF. The CDR3 DNA follows: TGCGCCAGCAGCCGCACAGGGGATCGGAATGAAAAACTGTTTTTT.